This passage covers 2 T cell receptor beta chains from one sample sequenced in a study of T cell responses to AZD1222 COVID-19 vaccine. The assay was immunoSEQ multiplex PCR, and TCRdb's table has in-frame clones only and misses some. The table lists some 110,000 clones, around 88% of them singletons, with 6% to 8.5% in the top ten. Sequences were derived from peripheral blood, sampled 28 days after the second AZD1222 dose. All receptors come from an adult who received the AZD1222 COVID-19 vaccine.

This CDR3 is CASSLADQYF. The DNA for the CDR3 is TGTGCCAGCAGCTTGGCGGACCAGTATTTT. V usage is TRBV12-3 or TRBV12-4 and J usage is TRBJ2-3, with no clear D. The CDR3 is 10 amino acids. Trimming took 6 bases from V and 12 from J, leaving 10 bases between them.

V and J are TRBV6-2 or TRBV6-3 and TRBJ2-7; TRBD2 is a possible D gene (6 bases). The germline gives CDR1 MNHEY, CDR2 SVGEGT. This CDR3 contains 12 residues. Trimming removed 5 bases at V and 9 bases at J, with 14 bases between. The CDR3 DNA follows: TGTGCCAGCAGTACTCGGACCGGGGGGCAGTACTTC. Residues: CASSTRTGGQYF.